Listed here are 26 T cell receptor beta chains from one sample, sequenced in a study of T cell responses to AZD1222 COVID-19 vaccine. Data came from immunoSEQ multiplex PCR; TCRdb stores just in-frame clones and leaves some out. The data hold approximately 76,000 clones, with 88% observed a single time. This specimen was peripheral blood, taken on day 0 of AZD1222 vaccination. These receptors were obtained from an adult in good health.

The V call is TRBV10-1, the J call TRBJ1-4, with D possibly TRBD1 on 6 matching bases. V shed 6 bases and J shed 7 bases, with 24 bases lying between them. Looked up from germline, CDR1 is WNHNN and CDR2 is SYGVQD (reference sequence). The CDR3 is 17 residues long. The CDR3 spells CASRGSLGGLGAEKLFF. The CDR3 DNA reads as TGCGCCAGCAGGGGTAGCCTTGGGGGGCTCGGGGCTGAAAAACTGTTTTTT.

This chain links TRBV21-1 with TRBJ2-3; the table assigns TRBD2, which was not confirmed against the DNA. TRBV21-1 is a documented pseudogene. This CDR3 region has 14 residues. This chain's CDR3 is CASSKLSSTDTQYF. The CDR3 DNA reads TGTGCCAGCAGCAAATTGAGTAGTACAGATACGCAGTATTTT.

The chain links TRBV9 to TRBJ1-6; D is ambiguous. There are 15 residues in the CDR3. Trimming removed 4 bases from V and 7 bases from J, with 15 bases in between. Germline lookup yields CDR1 SGDLS and CDR2 YYNGEE. As DNA, the CDR3 is TGTGCCAGCAGCCCTGAGTTGCAAGGGAATTCACCCCTCCACTTT. Protein sequence: CASSPELQGNSPLHF.

The chain carries TRBV5-1 and TRBJ2-2, with D possibly matching TRBD1 (6 bases). V lost 0 bases and J 8 bases, leaving 14 bases between the germline ends. The germline CDR1 and CDR2 sequences are SGHRS and YFSETQ. This CDR3 comprises 15 residues. In nucleotides, the CDR3 is TGCGCCAGCAGCTTGGACGCAGGGGTCGGAGGGGAGCTGTTTTTT. This translates into CASSLDAGVGGELFF.

The V call is TRBV7-3, the J call TRBJ2-3; D gene unclear. Per germline, CDR1 SGHTA and CDR2 FQGTGA. V was shortened by 2 bases and J by 0 bases, with 9 bases between the two germline ends. The CDR3 spans 15 residues. CDR3 amino acids: CASSLAGGSTDTQYF. Written as DNA, the CDR3 is TGTGCCAGCAGCTTAGCTGGTGGGAGCACAGATACGCAGTATTTT.

The rearrangement uses TRBV5-5 and TRBJ1-2; TRBD1 might be the D (5 bases). The CDR3 runs 15 residues. Trimming removed 4 bases at V and 4 bases at J, with 17 bases between. CDR1 and CDR2 from the germline V gene are SGHKS and YYEKEE (reference sequence). The CDR3 coding sequence is TGTGCCAGCAGCGAAGGGCAGGGACTCGGCTATGGCTACACCTTC. Amino acid sequence: CASSEGQGLGYGYTF.

In nucleotides, the CDR3 is TGCGCCAGCAGCCACATCGGCGAGGGGGCCCAGCATTTT. This translates into CASSHIGEGAQHF. V is TRBV10-2 and J is TRBJ1-5, with TRBD1 as a possible D gene (6 bases). V lost 6 bases, J lost 11 bases, and 17 bases lay in between. This CDR3 comprises 13 residues. The germline V gene has CDR1 WSHSY and CDR2 SAAADI.

The CDR3: CASSLDGGVLAYEQYF. The CDR3 DNA reads as TGTGCCAGCAGCTTGGACGGAGGGGTCCTTGCCTACGAGCAGTACTTC. The chain recombines TRBV5-5 with TRBJ2-7; a weak D match, TRBD2 (6 bases). Trimming cost V 0 bases and J 2 bases, with 15 bases left between them. This CDR3 spans 16 amino acids. Germline loops: CDR1 SGHKS, CDR2 YYEKEE (reference sequence).

The chain recombines TRBV19 with TRBJ1-5; no reliable D call. The V gene's germline CDR1 is LNHDA and CDR2 SQIVND (reference sequence). The CDR3 totals 13 residues. Between the trimmed V and J ends, which lost 6 bases and 6 bases, there was a span of 12 bases. Here the CDR3 DNA reads TGTGCCAGTAGAGGTAGGGAACCTCAGCCCCAGCATTTT. It translates to CASRGREPQPQHF.

The chain joins TRBV4-1 to TRBJ1-1, with 8 bases identical to TRBD1. Unmatched junction bases numbered 4, after V lost 2 bases and J lost 2 bases. Germline V gene sequence: CDR1 MGHRA, CDR2 YSYEKL. The CDR3 has 15 residues. The CDR3 loop reads CASSQSQGANTEAFF. The CDR3 region has the DNA TGCGCCAGCAGCCAAAGCCAGGGGGCAAACACTGAAGCTTTCTTT.

This chain links TRBV6-5 with TRBJ2-7, with 8 bases aligning to TRBD1. Unmatched junction bases numbered 2, after V lost 2 bases and J lost 2 bases. CDR3 size: 14 residues. Germline values: CDR1 MNHEY, CDR2 SVGAGI. In nucleotides, the CDR3 is TGTGCCAGCAGTTACGGACAGGGTGCCTACGAGCAGTACTTC. Residues: CASSYGQGAYEQYF.

CDR3 residues: CASSFSSPRSARGSYNEQFF. CDR3 sequence (DNA): TGTGCCAGCAGTTTTTCATCCCCTCGGTCGGCACGCGGGTCCTACAATGAGCAGTTCTTC. The chain has TRBV28 and TRBJ2-1, with a tentative D call TRBD2 (5 bases). The CDR3 loop spans 20 amino acids. In germline, CDR1 is MDHEN, CDR2 SYDVKM. Trimming left V 3 bases short and J 1 base short, with 25 bases between.

The V gene is TRBV5-5, the J gene TRBJ2-5, with D perhaps matching TRBD2 (6 bases). Germline V gene data show CDR1 as SGHKS and CDR2 as YYEKEE (reference sequence). This CDR3 is built from 14 residues. The V end lost 8 bases, the J end lost 4 bases, and 18 bases lay between the germline ends. The CDR3 loop reads CASIGGARRETQYF. CDR3 bases: TGTGCCAGTATCGGAGGGGCCCGGAGAGAGACCCAGTACTTC.

This chain connects TRBV7-6 to TRBJ1-1; 8 bases agree with TRBD1. Germline CDR1 and CDR2: SGHVS and FNYEAQ. The CDR3 contains 15 residues. V was clipped by 5 bases and J by 3 bases; unmatched bases: 8. The CDR3 reads CASSPWTGSDTEAFF. CDR3 DNA: TGTGCCAGCAGCCCATGGACAGGGTCGGACACTGAAGCTTTCTTT.

The chain carries TRBV7-7 and TRBJ2-2, with D uncertain. CDR3 length equals 14 residues. The germline CDR1 and CDR2 sequences are SSHAT and FNYEAQ (reference sequence). V lost 4 bases and J 1 base, leaving 7 bases between the germline ends. CDR3 DNA: TGTGCCAGCAGCTCAGGATTGAACACCGGGGAGCTGTTTTTT. Its translation is CASSSGLNTGELFF.

This sequence joins TRBV25-1 and TRBJ1-2; D call uncertain. Germline V gene lookup returns CDR1 MGHDK and CDR2 SYGVNS. The CDR3 extends over 13 amino acids. Trimming left V 5 bases short and J 6 bases short, with 13 bases between. As DNA, the CDR3 is TGTGCCAGCAGTATTGAGACATTCAATGGCTACACCTTC. Protein: CASSIETFNGYTF.

The V gene is TRBV14, the J gene TRBJ2-1; the match to TRBD2 covers 10 bases. After removal of 5 bases from V and 2 bases from J, the junction contained 6 bases not matched to a gene. Germline V lookup: CDR1 SGHDN, CDR2 FVKESK. This CDR3 is 16 amino acids long. CDR3 residues: CASSYSTSGTYNEQFF. In nucleotides, the CDR3 is TGTGCCAGCAGCTACTCCACTAGCGGGACCTACAATGAGCAGTTCTTC.

The CDR3 loop is CASSSTLGFYEQYF. DNA for the CDR3: TGCGCCAGCAGCTCTACCCTCGGGTTTTACGAGCAGTACTTC. The chain carries TRBV5-1 and TRBJ2-7; no definite D call. The CDR3 loop spans 14 amino acids. The germline CDR1 and CDR2 sequences are SGHRS and YFSETQ. V lost 3 bases and J lost 4, with 14 bases in between.

The V call is TRBV28, the J call TRBJ2-1, with a possible D match to TRBD2 (6 bases). V lost 6 bases and J lost 0, with 6 bases in between. The CDR3 length is 13 residues. Germline V lookup: CDR1 MDHEN, CDR2 SYDVKM. CDR3 in DNA: TGTGCCAGCAGCGGGAGCTCCTACAATGAGCAGTTCTTC. Its protein product is CASSGSSYNEQFF.

V is TRBV6-5 and J is TRBJ2-5; no clear D. In germline, CDR1 is MNHEY, CDR2 SVGAGI. The ends were cut back, 4 bases at V and 5 bases at J, with 5 bases in the middle. This CDR3 comprises 11 residues. The CDR3 DNA reads TGTGCCAGCAGTTCCGGGGAGACCCAGTACTTC. Its protein product is CASSSGETQYF.

CDR3 coding DNA: TGCAGCGTGCAAGCCGGGACAGTTACCGGGGAGCTGTTTTTT. This gives the protein CSVQAGTVTGELFF. The V call is TRBV29-1, the J call TRBJ2-2; 7 bases match TRBD1. The CDR3 is 14 amino acids. Germline V gene lookup returns CDR1 SQVTM and CDR2 ANQGSEA. J lost 5 bases, V lost 6 bases, and 9 bases had no gene match.

This clone was counted a single time. The chain has TRBV6-5 and TRBJ1-2, with D unclear. V lost 7 bases and J 4 bases, leaving 10 bases between the germline ends. The CDR3 contains 12 residues. The V gene's germline CDR1 is MNHEY and CDR2 SVGAGI. CDR3: CASMSSVYGYTF. CDR3 sequence (DNA): TGTGCCAGCATGTCGAGTGTCTATGGCTACACCTTC.

The chain carries TRBV10-3 and TRBJ1-1, with TRBD1 matching over 12 bases. V dropped 6 bases and J dropped 6; count of bases not matched to a gene: 5. The CDR3 runs to 14 residues. The germline CDR1 and CDR2 sequences are ENHRY and SYGVKD. The CDR3 bases are TGTGCCATCAGAGGGGACAGGGGGCGGCCTGAAGCTTTCTTT. Translated: CAIRGDRGRPEAFF.

The rearrangement joins TRBV2 to TRBJ2-5; D uncertain. The CDR3 is made up of 14 amino acids. Trimming took 4 bases from V and 0 from J, leaving 9 bases between them. Per germline, CDR1 SNHLY and CDR2 FYNNEI. The CDR3 sequence: CASSVGQYQETQYF. The CDR3 region has the DNA TGTGCCAGCAGTGTCGGGCAGTACCAAGAGACCCAGTACTTC.

The genes are TRBV5-6 and TRBJ1-1, with D maybe TRBD1 (6 bases). V shed 5 bases and J shed 1 base, with 12 bases lying between them. The CDR3 loop spans 14 amino acids. Germline CDR1 and CDR2: SGHDT and YYEEEE. CDR3: CASSSGQQNTEAFF. Here the CDR3 DNA reads TGTGCCAGCAGTTCCGGACAGCAGAACACTGAAGCTTTCTTT.

V and J are TRBV15 and TRBJ1-1, with D possibly being TRBD1 (6 bases). V was trimmed by 0 bases and J by 0 bases, leaving 8 bases between them. Germline V lookup: CDR1 LNHNV, CDR2 YYDKDF (reference sequence). The CDR3 has 15 amino acids. The CDR3 spells CATSRDEGVNTEAFF. CDR3 in DNA: TGTGCCACCAGCAGAGATGAGGGGGTGAACACTGAAGCTTTCTTT.